Below, one T cell receptor (beta chain) is given with its context. Its antigen remains undetermined. Base qualities are not provided; no much larger clone lies one nucleotide away. These data are taken from a study of blood T cell repertoires in COVID-19 (dated by TCRdb to 2018 to 2021). Looking at the study overall: Samples covering the acute and convalescent phases of COVID-19 were provided by collaborators in the United States, Italy and Spain. The prospective study material was composed of cDNA or gDNA derived from T cells, B-cell-depleted T cells, or PBMCs. Subjects who had been exposed to COVID-19, were actively infected with it, or had recovered from it provided the deeply sampled blood TCRbeta repertoires that made up the dataset. The repertoires were made available in a free public database intended to serve as a resource for research on the immune response to SARS-CoV-2. The samples were drawn from the first 160 participants of the ongoing ImmuneRACE study and from 1,200 or so subjects provided by 6 global collaborators. Sample metadata almost always included a de-identified subject ID, COVID-19 status, age in years and sex. HLA class I and class II types, where available, came from metadata supplied by the sample provider rather than from assay-based typing.

The collaborating institutions used their own protocols to collect whole blood in K2EDTA tubes. For TCRbeta analysis, collaborator samples were shipped as frozen whole blood, as isolated PBMCs, or as DNA extracted from either sample type. TCRbeta CDR3 regions were amplified from genomic DNA using the immunoSEQ Assay, a bias-controlled multiplex PCR. The authors' analysis ran thus. The number of nucleated cells in each sample was estimated from the amplification of reference gene primers within the assay. Sequence reads were collapsed and filtered to measure the absolute abundance of every unique TCRbeta CDR3 rearrangement. For each sample, productive Simpson clonality was calculated as the square root of Simpson's diversity index across productive rearrangements. The source is immuneACCESS, and TCRdb retained only in-frame sequences with V and J called. Part of the clones is not carried over; for the studies checked, unresolved V genes explain less than half of this, and the remainder is unexplained. V and J calls and clone size are as listed in that table; D and trimming were resolved from the DNA. Here the sample has 140,000 to 150,000 clones; 75% to 90% occur a single time. Roughly 2.9% of the sample rests with the top ten.

The CDR3 sequence holds 14 residues, the cysteine and phenylalanine included. The read is trimmed to its CDR3 DNA, 42 bases read in frame from base 1. According to the germline V gene, CDR1 reads SNHLY and CDR2 reads FYNNEI. V is reduced by 6 bases and J by 5 bases, leaving a spacing of 16 bases between them. What the authors observed across the whole study: Clinical and demographic metadata were provided uncurated, with the amount varying by source and participant.

The chain links TRBV2 with TRBJ2-5; TRBD2 could be the D gene, as 6 bases match. Sequenced sample: peripheral blood. This TCR came from a man aged 55 to 70 with active or convalescent COVID-19. The DNA reads as follows: TGTGCCAGCAGCGTAACTAGCAATTGGGAGACCCAGTACTTC. It specifies CASSVTSNWETQYF. Extended through the reference TRBV2 and TRBJ2-5 proteins, this CDR3 yields the full variable domain: EPEVTQTPSHQVTQMGQEVILRCVPISNHLYFYWYRQILGQKVEFLVSFYNNEISEKSEIFDDQFSVERPDGSNFTLKIRSTKLEDSAMYFCASSVTSNWETQYFGPGTRLLVL.